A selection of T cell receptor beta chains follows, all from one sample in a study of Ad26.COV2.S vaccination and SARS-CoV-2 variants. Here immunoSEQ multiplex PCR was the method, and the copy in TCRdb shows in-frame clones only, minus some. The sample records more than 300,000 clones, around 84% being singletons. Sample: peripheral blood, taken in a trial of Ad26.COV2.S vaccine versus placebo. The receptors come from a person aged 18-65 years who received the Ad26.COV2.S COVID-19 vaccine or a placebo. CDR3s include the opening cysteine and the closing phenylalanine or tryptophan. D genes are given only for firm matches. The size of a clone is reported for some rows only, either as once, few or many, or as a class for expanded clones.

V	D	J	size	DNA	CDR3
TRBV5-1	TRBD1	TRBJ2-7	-	TGCGCCAGCAGCATCCGTGGTTTGGGACAGGACCCTACGAACCAGTACTTC	CASSIRGLGQDPTNQYF
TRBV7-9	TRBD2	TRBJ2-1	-	TGTGCCAGCAGCTCCACTAGCGGGGGAGCGAATGAGCAGTTCTTC	CASSSTSGGANEQFF
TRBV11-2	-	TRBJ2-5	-	TGTGCCAGCAGCCCTAGCAGGGGGGCCGCCCGTTACCAAGAGACCCAGTACTTC	CASSPSRGAARYQETQYF
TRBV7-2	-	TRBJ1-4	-	TGTGCCAGCAGCTTTGGGGGGAACGAAAAACTGTTTTTT	CASSFGGNEKLFF
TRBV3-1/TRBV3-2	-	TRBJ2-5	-	TGTGCCAGCAGCCAAGATCGTTCCCCGGGCTCACAGCCCCGACCCATCGTGGTCCAGTACTTC	CASSQDRSPGSQPRPIVVQYF
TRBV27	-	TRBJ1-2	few	TGTGCCAGCAGTTTAACAGGATCTAACTATGGCTACACCTTC	CASSLTGSNYGYTF
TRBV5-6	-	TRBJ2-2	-	TGTGCCAGCAGCGTGTGGATACCGAACACCGGGGAGCTGTTTTTT	CASSVWIPNTGELFF
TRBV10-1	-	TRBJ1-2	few	TGCGCCAGCAGTGAACAGACTAACTATGGCTACACCTTC	CASSEQTNYGYTF
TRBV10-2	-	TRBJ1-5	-	TGCGCCAGCAGAGGGCAGGTCCATCAGCCCCAGCATTTT	CASRGQVHQPQHF
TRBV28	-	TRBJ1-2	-	TGTGCCAGCAGCCGGGGGTACTATGGCTACACCTTC	CASSRGYYGYTF
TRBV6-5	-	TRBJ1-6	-	TGTGCCAGCAGTTACTCTGGTGACTATAATTCACCCCTCCACTTT	CASSYSGDYNSPLHF
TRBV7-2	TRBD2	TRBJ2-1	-	TGTGCCAGCAGCTTAGTAGCGGGGGGGTACAATGAGCAGTTCTTC	CASSLVAGGYNEQFF
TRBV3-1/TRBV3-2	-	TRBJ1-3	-	TGTGCCAGCAGCCAATGGGGGGAGTCGAGAAACACCATATATTTT	CASSQWGESRNTIYF
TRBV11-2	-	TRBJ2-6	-	TGTGCCAGCAGCCCCCGAGGTGGCAGCCTACTCTCTGGGGCCAACGTCCTGACTTTC	CASSPRGGSLLSGANVLTF
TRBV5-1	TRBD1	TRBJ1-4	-	TGCGCCAGCAGCGGGGACAGGGGGAATGAAAAACTGTTTTTT	CASSGDRGNEKLFF
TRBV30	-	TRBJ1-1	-	TGTGCCTGGAGATCAGGAAACACTGAAGCTTTCTTT	CAWRSGNTEAFF
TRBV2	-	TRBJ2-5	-	TGTGCCAGCAACCTAGGGACGCCCAGGGGGACCCAGTACTTC	CASNLGTPRGTQYF
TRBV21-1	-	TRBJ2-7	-	TGTGCCAGCAGCCAAGGATATTGGACTGAAACCTACGAGCAGTACTTC	CASSQGYWTETYEQYF
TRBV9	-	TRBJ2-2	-	TGTGCCAGCAGCCTGAAAATTACAGGGAGCGGTGGGGAGCTGTTTTTT	CASSLKITGSGGELFF
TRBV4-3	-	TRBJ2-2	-	TGCGCCAGCAGCCAAGTGGGAGCGAACACCGGGGAGCTGTTTTTT	CASSQVGANTGELFF
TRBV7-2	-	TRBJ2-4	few	TGTGCCAGCAGCCCGGGCAACATTCAGTACTTC	CASSPGNIQYF
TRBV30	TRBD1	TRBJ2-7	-	TGTGCCTGGAGCCCCGGACAGGGTAGGCGGGAGCAGTACTTC	CAWSPGQGRREQYF
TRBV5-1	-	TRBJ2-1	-	TGCGCCAGCAGCCAGGTCGGCGGGGGCTCGAATGAGCAGTTCTTC	CASSQVGGGSNEQFF
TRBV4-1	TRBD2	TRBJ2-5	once	TGCGCCAGCAGCCCGTCCGGAGCGGGGCAAGAGACCCAGTACTTC	CASSPSGAGQETQYF
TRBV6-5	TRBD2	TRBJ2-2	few	TGTGCCAGCAGAAGCGGGGGCAACACCGGGGAGCTGTTTTTT	CASRSGGNTGELFF
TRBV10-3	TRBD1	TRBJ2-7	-	TGTGCCACCGCCGGGACAGTCTACGAGCAGTACTTC	CATAGTVYEQYF
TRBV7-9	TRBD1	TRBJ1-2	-	TGTGCCAGCAGCCAGCCCGGGACAGGGTATGGCTACACCTTC	CASSQPGTGYGYTF
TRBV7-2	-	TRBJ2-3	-	TGTGCCAGCAGCTCACCACCGGGACTGGCGGATACGCAGTATTTT	CASSSPPGLADTQYF
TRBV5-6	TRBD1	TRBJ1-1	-	TGTGCCAGCAGCTTCAGACAGGGGCTATTGAACACTGAAGCTTTCTTT	CASSFRQGLLNTEAFF
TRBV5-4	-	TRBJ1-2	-	TGTGCCAGCAGCTTGATAGCGGTTGGCAGGGAAGACTACACCTTC	CASSLIAVGREDYTF
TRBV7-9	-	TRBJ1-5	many	TGTGCCAGCAGCTTAGAGATCGGGGGCGGAGGTAATCAGCCCCAGCATTTT	CASSLEIGGGGNQPQHF
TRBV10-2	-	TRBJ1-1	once	TGCGCCAGCAGTGAAGACAGTACAGCCCTAATGAACACTGAAGCTTTCTTT	CASSEDSTALMNTEAFF
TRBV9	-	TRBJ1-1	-	TGTGCCAGCAGCGTAGACCAGACTGAAGCTTTCTTT	CASSVDQTEAFF
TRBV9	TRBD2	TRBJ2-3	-	TGTGCCAGCGGCCTAGCGGGGTACACAGATACGCAGTATTTT	CASGLAGYTDTQYF
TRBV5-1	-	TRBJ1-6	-	TGCGCCAGCAGCTTGAAAGGGGAGCGTTCACCCCTCCACTTT	CASSLKGERSPLHF
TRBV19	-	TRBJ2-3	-	TGTGCCAGTAGTATAGAGGGCACAGATACGCAGTATTTT	CASSIEGTDTQYF
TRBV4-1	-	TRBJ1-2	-	TGCGCCAGCAGCCAAGATGTGGGGTCTTACTATGGCTACACCTTC	CASSQDVGSYYGYTF
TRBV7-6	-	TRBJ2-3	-	TGTGCCAGCAGCTTGAGGCAGGGTAGTTCCACAGATACGCAGTATTTT	CASSLRQGSSTDTQYF
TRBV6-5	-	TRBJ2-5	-	TGTGCCAGCAGTTACTCCGGCAGGTCGTACCAAGAGACCCAGTACTTC	CASSYSGRSYQETQYF
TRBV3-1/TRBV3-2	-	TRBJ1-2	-	TGTGCCAGCAGCCAAGACGGGGCCTATGGCTACACCTTC	CASSQDGAYGYTF
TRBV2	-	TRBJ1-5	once	TGTGCCAGCAGTGAAAACTCCCTGGCCAATCAGCCCCAGCATTTT	CASSENSLANQPQHF
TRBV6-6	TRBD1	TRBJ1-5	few	TGTGCCAGCAGTTCGCGACAGGGGGCGCCTCCCCAGCATTTT	CASSSRQGAPPQHF
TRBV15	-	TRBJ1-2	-	TGTGCCACCAGCATGGGGGGGTATGGCTACACCTTC	CATSMGGYGYTF
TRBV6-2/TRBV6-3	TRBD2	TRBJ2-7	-	TGTGCCAGTAGCGGGGGGGGCTACGAGCAGTACTTC	CASSGGGYEQYF
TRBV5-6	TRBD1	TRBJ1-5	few	TGTGCCAGCAGCCCGACAGGGTCAAGCAATCAGCCCCAGCATTTT	CASSPTGSSNQPQHF
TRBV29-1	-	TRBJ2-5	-	TGCAGCGTTGAAGGAGAGACCCAGTACTTC	CSVEGETQYF
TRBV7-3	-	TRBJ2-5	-	TGTGCCAGCAGCCTGGGAGTTGGGGAGACCCAGTACTTC	CASSLGVGETQYF